These 23 T cell receptor beta chains came from one sample sequenced in a study of blood T cells in healthy people across ages. Alongside a J-beta primer mix, a sample-barcoded 5' primer served in a second PCR lasting roughly 7 to 11 cycles. MiXCR was run by TCRdb on the 5' RACE reads, yielding one entry per CDR3 protein. The profile covers fewer than 800,000 distinct CDR3 sequences, with roughly 25% appearing a single time and roughly a tenth taken by the ten largest. These data were likewise used in another study, on T cells of mothers and their children.

The sequencing input was blood. These TCRs come from a boy aged 5-17 years in good health.

This clonotype was recorded a few times. The CDR3 region has the DNA TGTGCCAGCAGCTTCGGGACTAGCCGACAATTAGCCAAAAACATTCAGTACTTC. This codes for CASSFGTSRQLAKNIQYF. The rearrangement uses TRBV5-4 and TRBJ2-4, with 9 bases lining up with TRBD2. The ends lost 2 bases at V and 0 bases at J; junction bases unmatched: 9. There are 18 residues in the CDR3. CDR1 and CDR2 from the germline V gene are SGHNT and YYREEE (reference sequence). Complete variable domain (other parts from reference TRBV5-4 and TRBJ2-4): ETGVTQSPTHLIKTRGQQVTLRCSSQSGHNTVSWYQQALGQGPQFIFQYYREEENGRGNFPPRFSGLQFPNYSSELNVNALELDDSALYLCASSFGTSRQLAKNIQYFGAGTRLSVL.

V is TRBV4-1 and J is TRBJ2-1; 8 bases match TRBD2. The CDR3 has 17 residues. The J segment lost 4 bases and the V segment lost 0 bases, leaving 8 bases of the junction unmatched. CDR1 MGHRA and CDR2 YSYEKL come from the germline V gene. The chain's CDR3 is CASSQEGSRGVYNEQFF. CDR3 in DNA: TGCGCCAGCAGCCAAGAAGGGTCGCGGGGGGTGTACAATGAGCAGTTCTTC.

J is TRBJ1-2 and V is TRBV24-1; D remains unclear. The CDR3 length is 13 residues. Trimming removed 1 base at V and 8 bases at J, with 10 bases between. The germline V gene has CDR1 KGHDR and CDR2 SFDVKD. CDR3 sequence reads: CATSDFDEGGYTF. CDR3 nucleotides: TGTGCCACCAGTGATTTTGACGAGGGAGGCTACACCTTC.

The chain has TRBV7-9 and TRBJ2-7, with 8 bases that match TRBD1. The CDR3 runs to 15 residues. Germline V lookup: CDR1 SEHNR, CDR2 FQNEAQ (reference sequence). The junction had 12 bases not matched to a gene; V was cut back by 5 bases and J by 6 bases. In nucleotides, the CDR3 is TGTGCCAGCAGCCCCCCCACAGGGGGTGAAAGCGAGCAGTACTTC. This encodes CASSPPTGGESEQYF.

This clonotype has a handful of counts. V gene TRBV11-2 combines with J gene TRBJ1-2, with TRBD1 matching 7 bases. The CDR3 has 18 amino acids. CDR1 and CDR2 (germline): SGHAT, FQNNGV. J was trimmed by 3 bases and V by 0 bases; bases with no gene match: 13. The chain's CDR3 is CASSLDRFGGDSYYGYTF. CDR3 DNA sequence: TGTGCCAGCAGCTTAGATCGGTTTGGGGGGGACAGCTACTATGGCTACACCTTC.

This rearrangement joins TRBV6-6 to TRBJ2-3, with 8 bases fitting TRBD2. This CDR3 has 14 amino acids. Germline V gene lookup returns CDR1 MNHNY and CDR2 SVGAGI (reference sequence). Germline trimming cut 8 bases from V and 2 bases from J; bases unmatched to any gene: 6. The CDR3 sequence: CASGRGGVTDTQYF. The CDR3 nucleotides read TGTGCCAGCGGTCGGGGGGGCGTCACAGATACGCAGTATTTT.

This clonotype appeared a few times. The chain employs TRBV10-2 and TRBJ2-1; 13 nucleotides agree with TRBD2. The CDR3 runs to 15 residues. Per germline, CDR1 WSHSY and CDR2 SAAADI. V lost 6 bases and J lost 6; bases outside the gene matches: 5. CDR3 region: CASRPGLAGSNEQFF. For the CDR3, the DNA is TGCGCCAGCAGACCGGGACTAGCGGGGAGCAATGAGCAGTTCTTC.

The V call is TRBV7-2, the J call TRBJ2-5, with 7 bases identical to TRBD2. The J call could be wrong; TRBJ2-1 is a better fit for the DNA end. The CDR3 has 15 amino acids. Germline assignment: CDR1 SGHTA and CDR2 FQGNSA. The DNA of the CDR3 is TGTGCCAGCAGCTTATCGCTTCTAGCGGTCAATGAGCAGTTCTTC. The encoded protein is CASSLSLLAVNEQFF.

The chain combines TRBV29-1 with TRBJ2-5; 11 nucleotides match TRBD1. The J call may not be correct, given that the DNA end is closer to TRBJ2-7. The CDR3 has 13 amino acids. The germline CDR1 and CDR2 sequences are SQVTM and ANQGSEA. CDR3 sequence (DNA): TGCAGCGTTCGGGACAGGGGGTACTACGAGCAGTACTTC. Its translation is CSVRDRGYYEQYF.

The chain employs TRBV6-2 or TRBV6-3 and TRBJ2-7; D possibly corresponds to TRBD2 (6 bases). Germline loops: CDR1 MNHEY, CDR2 SVGEGT. V lost 8 bases and J lost 3, with 14 bases in between. The length of the CDR3 is 13 residues. The CDR3: CASRLGFDYEQYF. The CDR3, as DNA: TGTGCCAGCCGACTAGGATTCGACTACGAGCAGTACTTC.

The chain employs TRBV12-3 or TRBV12-4 and TRBJ1-3, with D hard to call. The CDR3 is made up of 11 amino acids. Trimming left V 10 bases short and J 0 bases short, with 4 bases between. In DNA, the CDR3 is TGTGCCATTAACTCTGGAAACACCATATATTTT. Its protein product is CAINSGNTIYF.

The chain links TRBV3-1 to TRBJ2-2; D ambiguous. V gave up 3 bases and J gave up 7 bases, with 6 bases separating them. Germline V CDR1 and CDR2: LGHDT, YNNKEL (reference sequence). There are 12 residues in the CDR3. CDR3 in amino acids: CASSQGGGELFF. The CDR3 nucleotides read TGTGCCAGCAGCCAGGGCGGCGGGGAGCTGTTTTTT.

Of note for this clonotype: One end of the junction does not line up with germline, which may come from a read error. DNA of the CDR3: TGTGCCAGCAGCTTAATAGACACCTACACTGAGCAGTTCTTC. This translates into CASSLIDTYTEQFF. The chain couples TRBV7-2 to TRBJ2-1; D unresolved. The V gene's germline CDR1 is SGHTA and CDR2 FQGNSA. The CDR3 extends over 14 amino acids.

The chain links TRBV15 to TRBJ2-5; tentative D call: TRBD2 (5 bases). There are 14 residues in the CDR3. Germline V gene lookup returns CDR1 LNHNV and CDR2 YYDKDF (reference sequence). Trimming removed 0 bases from V and 3 bases from J, with 8 bases in between. The CDR3: CATSRETREETQYF. CDR3 bases: TGTGCCACCAGCAGAGAAACTAGAGAAGAGACCCAGTACTTC.

The rearrangement joins TRBV12-3 or TRBV12-4 to TRBJ2-1; D may be TRBD2 (5 bases). The CDR3 extends over 13 amino acids. Trimming left V 3 bases short and J 7 bases short, with 10 bases between. The CDR3 DNA is TGTGCCAGCAGTTTTCTAGTAGCGAATGAGCAGTTCTTC. It specifies CASSFLVANEQFF.

The chain joins TRBV10-3 to TRBJ2-7; 9 bases are a match to TRBD2. The length of the CDR3 is 15 residues. Germline CDR1 and CDR2: ENHRY and SYGVKD. V shed 4 bases and J 7 bases; nucleotides not matched to a gene: 11. Here the CDR3 DNA reads TGTGCCATCAGTGGGCAGGCGGGGGGGTTAGTTGAGCAGTACTTC. Its protein product is CAISGQAGGLVEQYF.

This clonotype was seen only a few times. This chain links TRBV20-1 with TRBJ2-2; TRBD2 matches 12 bases. The germline CDR1 and CDR2 sequences are DFQATT and SNEGSKA (reference sequence). V lost 3 bases and J lost 5; bases outside the gene matches: 7. The length of the CDR3 is 16 residues. The CDR3 here is CSASQLAGGLTGELFF. CDR3 sequence (DNA): TGCAGTGCTAGCCAGCTAGCGGGAGGGCTGACCGGGGAGCTGTTTTTT.

There are a few counts of this clonotype. The chain couples TRBV12-3 or TRBV12-4 to TRBJ2-7; perhaps TRBD1 as D (5 bases). The CDR3 is 13 amino acids. With 2 bases removed from V and 6 bases from J, the gap between germline ends came to 11 bases. The CDR3 sequence is CASSLTTGGEQYF. CDR3 coding DNA: TGTGCCAGCAGTTTAACCACAGGCGGCGAGCAGTACTTC.

This clonotype has just a few counts. The chain has TRBV20-1 and TRBJ2-5; 13 nucleotides agree with TRBD2. Germline CDR1 reads DFQATT; CDR2 reads SNEGSKA (reference sequence). J gave up 5 bases and V 0 bases, and 9 bases lay outside the gene matches. The CDR3 has 17 amino acids. The CDR3 nucleotides are TGCAGTGCTAGAGACCCGGGACTAGCGGGGTACTGGGAGACCCAGTACTTC. Translation: CSARDPGLAGYWETQYF.

The chain combines TRBV12-5 with TRBJ2-5; possibly TRBD2 for D (6 bases). Germline V gives CDR1 LGHNT, CDR2 FRNRAP. V gave up 2 bases and J gave up 4 bases, with 14 bases separating them. CDR3 size: 15 residues. This CDR3 is CASGLTGGIGETQYF. DNA for the CDR3: TGTGCTAGTGGTTTGACCGGGGGTATAGGAGAGACCCAGTACTTC.

This clonotype was seen more than once but under ten times. The genes are TRBV10-3 and TRBJ2-5, with 11 nucleotides matching TRBD2. Germline loops: CDR1 ENHRY, CDR2 SYGVKD. Trimming took 3 bases from V and 5 from J; bases not matched to a gene: 5. The CDR3 runs 15 residues. CDR3 coding DNA: TGTGCCATCAGTGAAACTAGCGGGGGTATGGAGACCCAGTACTTC. Protein: CAISETSGGMETQYF.

In its sample, this clonotype was seen a few times. The chain links TRBV4-3 to TRBJ2-5, with D unresolved. Germline loops: CDR1 LGHNA, CDR2 YSLEER. This CDR3 contains 14 residues. Trimming stripped 0 bases from V and 5 bases from J, with 10 bases between. CDR3 DNA sequence: TGCGCCAGCAGCCAAGAGTACGGTAGGGAGACCCAGTACTTC. Translating it yields CASSQEYGRETQYF.

This clonotype was detected only a few times. The J gene is TRBJ1-1, the V gene TRBV7-8, with TRBD1 identical over 9 bases. Germline V lookup: CDR1 SGHVS, CDR2 FQNEAQ. The CDR3 spans 16 residues. V was pared by 5 bases and J by 5 bases, with 12 bases of the junction left unmatched. This CDR3 reads CASSPRRTGDLTEAFF. CDR3 DNA: TGTGCCAGCAGCCCCCGGAGGACAGGGGATCTTACTGAAGCTTTCTTT.